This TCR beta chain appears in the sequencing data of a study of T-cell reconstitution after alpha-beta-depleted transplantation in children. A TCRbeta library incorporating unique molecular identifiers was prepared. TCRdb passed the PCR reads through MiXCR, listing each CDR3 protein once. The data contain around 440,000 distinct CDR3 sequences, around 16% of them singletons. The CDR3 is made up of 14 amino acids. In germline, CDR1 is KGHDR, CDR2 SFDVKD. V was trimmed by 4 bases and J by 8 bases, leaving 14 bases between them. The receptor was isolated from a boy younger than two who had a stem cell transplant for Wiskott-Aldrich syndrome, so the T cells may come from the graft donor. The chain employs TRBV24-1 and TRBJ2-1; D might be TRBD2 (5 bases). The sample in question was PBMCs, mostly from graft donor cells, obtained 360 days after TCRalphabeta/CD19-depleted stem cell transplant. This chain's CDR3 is CATSESGLRYEQFF. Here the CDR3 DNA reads TGTGCCACCAGTGAAAGTGGACTGAGATATGAGCAGTTCTTC.